This record looks at one TCR beta chain sequence and its context. Its antigen is still unknown. Using immunoSEQ multiplex PCR, the repertoire was profiled, and TCRdb retains in-frame clones only, with some absent. The data show 65,000 to 95,000 clones, with roughly 88% seen just once and under 7.5% held by the top ten. These data originate in a study of OX40 agonist ivuxolimab in advanced cancers. As for the study in general: Three dose-escalation patients had partial responses: one with hepatocellular carcinoma and two with cutaneous melanoma.

Study-wide points: Low normalized T-cell clonal expansion was additionally recorded for some nonresponders.

Germline loops: CDR1 LGHNA, CDR2 YSLEER. The CDR3 loop spans 14 amino acids. Trimming cost V 0 bases and J 5 bases, with 11 bases left between them. The receptor was isolated from an adult with an advanced solid tumor such as melanoma, head and neck, liver or kidney cancer. The rearrangement links TRBV4-3 to TRBJ2-7; TRBD1 might be the D (5 bases). Sample: CD4+ or CD8+ T cells sorted from blood, taken in a trial of the OX40 agonist ivuxolimab. The CDR3 bases are TGCGCCAGCAGCCAAGACGCAGGGTACGACGAGCAGTACTTC. As protein: CASSQDAGYDEQYF.